This T cell receptor beta chain was found in a study of T cell responses to AZD1222 COVID-19 vaccine. Study-level findings and limits: Donors, mostly white British, included more females; clonal diversity was possibly underestimated. Researchers took repertoire samples only after the peak T cell response had come. At baseline, just a handful of AZD1222 recipients tested seropositive. Close to half of all spike-specific TCRs reportedly target regions of the variants that are unmutated.

As regards this clone: As yet, its antigen is unknown.

Sequencing used immunoSEQ multiplex PCR; TCRdb keeps in-frame clones, though not all of them. The data contain 100,000 to 120,000 clones, about 85% of them singletons. CDR1 MNHEY and CDR2 SVGEGT come from the germline V gene. V dropped 0 bases and J dropped 3 bases, with 15 bases sitting between them. CDR3 length: 16 amino acids. The receptor's source is an adult in good health. The chain uses TRBV6-2 or TRBV6-3 and TRBJ2-7; perhaps TRBD1 as D (5 bases). Sequencing was performed on peripheral blood, taken on day 0 of AZD1222 vaccination. CDR3 sequence (DNA): TGTGCCAGCAGTTACTCCCCAGGGAACCTCTTCTACGAGCAGTACTTC. Its translation: CASSYSPGNLFYEQYF.